This entry lists 19 T cell receptor beta chains sequenced from one sample in a study of T cells after yellow fever vaccination. TCRdb re-called the 5' RACE reads through MiXCR, storing one row per CDR3 protein. The sample comprises 350,000 or so distinct CDR3 sequences, less than 9.5% of which are singletons, and roughly 15% rests with the top ten. Material: PBMCs, obtained about 41 days after the first yellow fever vaccination. These TCRs come from a man aged 18 to 29 who received the YFV17D yellow fever vaccine.

This clonotype was counted between two and nine times. The gene calls are TRBV6-2 or TRBV6-3 and TRBJ2-2; weak D call: TRBD1 (5 bases). Germline V lookup: CDR1 MNHEY, CDR2 SVGEGT. The length of the CDR3 is 14 residues. Trimming left V 1 base short and J 7 bases short, with 10 bases between. The CDR3 DNA is TGTGCCAGCAGTTACTTCTCAGGGAACGGGGAGCTGTTTTTT. It codes for CASSYFSGNGELFF.

Many counts were recorded for this clonotype. The J gene is TRBJ2-1, the V gene TRBV7-2; possible D gene TRBD1, 6 bases. The germline CDR1 and CDR2 sequences are SGHTA and FQGNSA. The CDR3 spans 13 residues. The ends were cut back, 7 bases at V and 7 bases at J, with 14 bases in the middle. The CDR3, as DNA: TGTGCCAGCACCCTCATACAGGGAAATGAGCAGTTCTTC. Translation: CASTLIQGNEQFF.

This rearrangement joins TRBV6-5 to TRBJ2-6; 9 nucleotides align to TRBD2. Unmatched junction bases numbered 2, after V lost 0 bases and J lost 5 bases. The CDR3 totals 16 residues. CDR1 MNHEY and CDR2 SVGAGI come from the germline V gene. In DNA, the CDR3 is TGTGCCAGCAGTTACTCCGGGACTAGCCGGGCCAACGTCCTGACTTTC. Translation: CASSYSGTSRANVLTF.

The CDR3 region is CSARLRTSTDTQYF. As DNA, the CDR3 is TGCAGTGCTAGACTACGGACAAGCACAGATACGCAGTATTTT. V is TRBV20-1 and J is TRBJ2-3, with D perhaps matching TRBD1 (5 bases). Trimming shortened V by 2 bases and J by 0 bases, and 9 bases separated the two germline ends. This CDR3 is 14 amino acids long. Germline CDR1 reads DFQATT; CDR2 reads SNEGSKA (reference sequence).

There are many counts of this clonotype. This rearrangement joins TRBV5-4 to TRBJ2-1, with 7 nucleotides matching TRBD1. With 4 bases clipped from V and 9 bases from J, the junction kept 1 base outside the gene matches. This CDR3 spans 11 amino acids. Germline CDR1 reads SGHNT; CDR2 reads YYREEE (reference sequence). The CDR3 coding sequence is TGTGCCAGCAGCAGACAGGGTGAGCAGTTCTTC. Its protein product is CASSRQGEQFF.

The chain carries TRBV6-2 or TRBV6-3 and TRBJ2-7; either TRBD1 or TRBD2 may fit D (6 bases each). The germline gives CDR1 MNHEY, CDR2 SVGEGT. The CDR3 is 13 amino acids. V was trimmed by 2 bases and J by 3 bases, leaving 8 bases between them. The CDR3: CASSYGGLYEQYV. DNA for the CDR3: TGTGCCAGCAGTTACGGGGGGCTCTACGAGCAGTACGTC.

The rearrangement links TRBV6-2 or TRBV6-3 to TRBJ2-2; D is unclear. The ends were cut back, 2 bases at V and 5 bases at J, with 12 bases in the middle. Germline CDR1 is MNHEY and CDR2 is SVGEGT. This CDR3 has 15 residues. CDR3 region: CASSYAGSGTGELFF. The CDR3, as DNA: TGTGCCAGCAGTTACGCTGGCAGTGGGACCGGGGAGCTGTTTTTT.

The chain has TRBV20-1 and TRBJ2-2, with D perhaps TRBD1 (6 bases). Trimming removed 0 bases from V and 7 bases from J, with 12 bases in between. CDR1 DFQATT and CDR2 SNEGSKA come from the germline V gene (reference sequence). This CDR3 spans 14 amino acids. CDR3 amino acids: CSAREQGFGGELFF. CDR3 nucleotide sequence: TGCAGTGCTAGAGAACAGGGTTTCGGCGGGGAGCTGTTTTTT.

Only a few counts were recorded for this clonotype. The V gene is TRBV4-3, the J gene TRBJ2-7, with D uncertain. Trimming pared 0 bases from V and 2 bases from J, leaving 14 bases between. CDR3 length: 16 amino acids. CDR1 is LGHNA and CDR2 is YSLEER in the germline V gene. CDR3: CASSQEVGLVPYEQYF. DNA of the CDR3: TGCGCCAGCAGCCAAGAAGTGGGCCTAGTACCCTACGAGCAGTACTTC.

This chain joins TRBV5-4 and TRBJ2-1; either TRBD1 or TRBD2 may supply D (6 bases each). This CDR3 contains 14 residues. The germline gives CDR1 SGHNT, CDR2 YYREEE (reference sequence). Trimming took 2 bases from V and 7 from J, leaving 13 bases between them. As DNA, the CDR3 is TGTGCCAGCAGCTTCACGGGGGCGCGGAATGAGCAGTTCTTC. Amino acid sequence: CASSFTGARNEQFF.

The chain carries TRBV28 and TRBJ2-7, with unresolved D. The germline V gene has CDR1 MDHEN and CDR2 SYDVKM. The CDR3 is made up of 13 amino acids. The CDR3 spells CVSSFALTYEQYV. The CDR3 DNA reads TGTGTCAGCAGTTTTGCGTTAACCTACGAGCAGTACGTC.

The chain recombines TRBV2 with TRBJ2-2, with 9 bases lining up with TRBD1. CDR1 and CDR2 (germline): SNHLY, FYNNEI. Germline trimming cut 5 bases from V and 3 bases from J; bases unmatched to any gene: 4. The CDR3 sequence is 15 residues long. The CDR3 DNA is TGTGCCAGCAGTAAGGACAGGGGAGACACCGGGGAGCTGTTTTTT. The encoded protein is CASSKDRGDTGELFF.

This clonotype was counted at least ten times. This rearrangement joins TRBV12-3 or TRBV12-4 to TRBJ1-1; D gene ambiguous. CDR3 length: 12 amino acids. The V end lost 3 bases, the J end lost 6 bases, and 8 bases lay between the germline ends. The CDR3 here is CASSFSGAEAFF. The CDR3 bases are TGTGCCAGCAGTTTTTCGGGCGCTGAAGCTTTCTTT.

This clonotype has more than one count but fewer than ten. This chain uses TRBV9 with TRBJ2-7; 8 bases map to TRBD1. Losses at the gene ends were 0 bases for V and 6 bases for J; bases not matched to a gene: 11. Per the germline V gene, CDR1 is SGDLS and CDR2 is YYNGEE. The CDR3 loop spans 16 amino acids. The CDR3 spells CASSVAPGTGTGEQYF. The CDR3 DNA is TGTGCCAGCAGCGTAGCGCCCGGGACAGGTACCGGCGAGCAGTACTTC.

This clonotype was counted ten times or more. This chain links TRBV7-2 with TRBJ2-3; weak D call: TRBD2 (5 bases). Germline CDR1 and CDR2: SGHTA and FQGNSA. The CDR3 runs to 13 residues. V was pared by 8 bases and J by 4 bases, with 13 bases between. As DNA, the CDR3 is TGTGCCAGCGCCGCACACGGGGCAGATACGCAGTATTTT. Protein product: CASAAHGADTQYF.

In this sample, this clonotype turned up a few times. The chain joins TRBV15 to TRBJ2-7, with D tentatively TRBD1 (6 bases). The germline V gene encodes CDR1 LNHNV and CDR2 YYDKDF (reference sequence). This CDR3 is built from 13 residues. V was shortened by 4 bases and J by 2 bases, with 9 bases between the two germline ends. In DNA form, the CDR3 reads TGTGCCACCAGCACTGGACAGACCTACGAGCAGTACTTC. Translated: CATSTGQTYEQYF.

This clonotype showed up just a few times. This sequence joins TRBV20-1 and TRBJ1-6; 7 bases line up with TRBD1. This CDR3 comprises 13 residues. V shed 5 bases and J 7 bases; nucleotides not matched to a gene: 5. The germline CDR1 and CDR2 sequences are DFQATT and SNEGSKA (reference sequence). In DNA, the CDR3 is TGCAGTGCTCCGGGACAGTCGAATTCACCCCTCCACTTT. It codes for CSAPGQSNSPLHF.

This chain joins TRBV12-3 or TRBV12-4 and TRBJ2-5; tentative D call: TRBD2 (5 bases). Trimming cost V 2 bases and J 6 bases, with 13 bases left between them. The CDR3 totals 14 residues. The CDR3 loop is CASSLSDAGKTQYF. DNA for the CDR3: TGTGCCAGCAGTTTAAGTGACGCCGGGAAGACCCAGTACTTC.

This clonotype was seen repeatedly, ten times or more. The CDR3 sequence: CASSLVSGRWVNEQFF. For the CDR3, the DNA is TGTGCCAGCAGCTTAGTTAGCGGACGATGGGTTAATGAGCAGTTCTTC. The chain carries TRBV7-2 and TRBJ2-1; tentative D call: TRBD2 (6 bases). The CDR3 loop spans 16 amino acids. Germline CDR1 reads SGHTA; CDR2 reads FQGNSA. V was clipped by 1 base and J by 7 bases, with 17 bases between them.